This TCR beta chain was sequenced during a study of response to subunit inactivated influenza vaccine. CDR1 and CDR2 (germline): SGHVS, FNYEAQ. V was pared by 5 bases and J by 1 base, with 10 bases of the junction left unmatched. This CDR3 comprises 16 residues. TCRdb recomputed calls from the RT-PCR reads with MiXCR, one row per CDR3 protein. Among approximately 700,000 distinct CDR3 sequences listed, 15% to 18% were seen once. The chain carries TRBV7-6 and TRBJ1-1, with 7 positions matching TRBD1. The TCR was taken from a man aged 50-60 years who received an inactivated influenza vaccine. Sample: PBMCs from blood, taken 11 to 12 days after vaccination. CDR3 DNA sequence: TGTGCCAGCAGCGAAATATGGACAGGAGCGAACACTGAAGCTTTCTTT. Translating it yields CASSEIWTGANTEAFF.